The 26 T cell receptor beta chains below come from one sample, sequenced in a study of radiotherapy plus CTLA-4 blockade in lung cancer (dated by TCRdb to 2016 to 2019). Libraries were made using the immunoSEQ multiplex PCR assay. In its TCRdb copy, this immuneACCESS table keeps in-frame sequences only and misses some clones. Where compared with another copy, unresolved V genes explain less than half of these, and the others have no known cause. The sample records 30,000 to 40,000 clones, roughly 70% of which are singletons. The ten largest account for roughly 15% of the sample. Here the sequenced sample was peripheral blood, taken from a patient treated with radiotherapy plus ipilimumab. The receptor source for this set is a human donor with non-small cell lung cancer that progressed on radiotherapy plus ipilimumab.

The CDR3 sequence: CASSQGKGGQETQYF. The CDR3, as DNA: TGTGCCAGCAGTCAGGGGAAGGGGGGCCAAGAGACCCAGTACTTC. The chain carries TRBV5-4 and TRBJ2-5; D assignment may be TRBD1 or TRBD2 (6 bases each). CDR1 is SGHNT and CDR2 is YYREEE in the germline V gene (reference sequence). V was trimmed by 5 bases and J by 1 base, leaving 15 bases between them. The CDR3 spans 15 residues.

The J gene is TRBJ2-7, the V gene TRBV7-9; 10 bases agree with TRBD1. The junction had 8 bases not matched to a gene; V was cut back by 5 bases and J by 4 bases. The CDR3 is 15 residues long. CDR1 and CDR2 from the germline V gene are SEHNR and FQNEAQ (reference sequence). The CDR3 sequence: CASSAGQGGAYEQYF. The CDR3 DNA reads TGTGCCAGCAGCGCCGGACAGGGGGGGGCGTACGAGCAGTACTTC. The full variable domain, completed using reference TRBV7-9 and TRBJ2-7, is DTGVSQNPRHKITKRGQNVTFRCDPISEHNRLYWYRQTLGQGPEFLTYFQNEAQLEKSRLLSDRFSAERPKGSFSTLEIQRTEQGDSAMYLCASSAGQGGAYEQYFGPGTRLTVT.

This chain uses TRBV9 with TRBJ1-2; D unclear. The germline V gene has CDR1 SGDLS and CDR2 YYNGEE. With 4 bases removed from V and 5 bases from J, the gap between germline ends came to 18 bases. The CDR3 is made up of 15 amino acids. CDR3 loop: CASSPQFRQNYGYTF. As DNA, the CDR3 is TGTGCCAGCAGCCCCCAGTTTAGGCAGAATTATGGCTACACCTTC.

In its sample, this clone was seen once. This chain joins TRBV7-8 and TRBJ1-1; D uncertain. This CDR3 is built from 13 residues. Germline values: CDR1 SGHVS, CDR2 FQNEAQ. The V end was cut by 5 bases, the J end by 0 bases, with 7 bases between. The DNA of the CDR3 is TGTGCCAGCAGCCCAACAATGAACACTGAAGCTTTCTTT. Encoded protein: CASSPTMNTEAFF.

The chain links TRBV6-1 to TRBJ1-1, with TRBD1 matching over 8 bases. With 6 bases clipped from V and 5 bases from J, the junction kept 8 bases outside the gene matches. The CDR3 runs 14 residues. Germline V gives CDR1 MNHNS, CDR2 SASEGT. The CDR3 DNA sequence: TGTGCCAGCAGCGTAGACAGGGGTTGGACTGAAGCTTTCTTT. Its protein product is CASSVDRGWTEAFF.

The chain combines TRBV18 with TRBJ2-5; perhaps TRBD2 as D (5 bases). Germline loops: CDR1 KGHSH, CDR2 LQKENI. CDR3 size: 14 residues. V lost 6 bases and J lost 4, with 15 bases in between. CDR3 sequence (DNA): TGTGCCAGCTCCCCTGAGCAGCGGTTAGAGACCCAGTACTTC. Translating it yields CASSPEQRLETQYF.

CDR3 in amino acids: CAWSGPPGDSYEQYF. The DNA for the CDR3 is TGTGCCTGGAGTGGACCACCGGGGGATTCCTACGAGCAGTACTTC. V gene TRBV30 combines with J gene TRBJ2-7, with a possible D match to TRBD2 (6 bases). This CDR3 region has 15 residues. The germline V gene has CDR1 GTSNPN and CDR2 SVGIG (reference sequence). V lost 1 base and J 1 base, leaving 14 bases between the germline ends.

The chain uses TRBV4-3 and TRBJ1-5; D is uncertain. The CDR3 is 14 residues long. Between the trimmed V and J ends, which lost 0 bases and 5 bases, there was a span of 8 bases. Looked up from germline, CDR1 is LGHNA and CDR2 is YSLEER. The CDR3 nucleotides are TGCGCCAGCAGCCAAGATTTCGGCGATCAGCCCCAGCATTTT. Residues: CASSQDFGDQPQHF.

The chain uses TRBV21-1 and TRBJ1-3. TRBV21-1 is given as a pseudogene. This CDR3 comprises 15 residues. CDR3 protein: CASSNRPPSGNTIYF. DNA for the CDR3: TGTGCCAGCAGCAACCGGCCCCCCTCTGGAAACACCATATATTTT.

This clone was observed a handful of times. The chain joins TRBV30 to TRBJ1-1; 8 nucleotides line up with TRBD1. The CDR3 covers 15 residues. V shed 6 bases and J 4 bases; nucleotides not matched to a gene: 13. Germline V gene data show CDR1 as GTSNPN and CDR2 as SVGIG (reference sequence). CDR3 sequence reads: CACASGTGYFTEAFF. CDR3 bases: TGTGCCTGTGCTTCCGGGACAGGTTATTTCACTGAAGCTTTCTTT. Full variable domain (outside the CDR3, taken from reference TRBV30 and TRBJ1-1): SQTIHQWPATLVQPVGSPLSLECTVEGTSNPNLYWYRQAAGRGLQLLFYSVGIGQISSEVPQNLSASRPQDRQFILSSKKLLLSDSGFYLCACASGTGYFTEAFFGQGTRLTVV.

V gene TRBV6-5 combines with J gene TRBJ2-4; 7 nucleotides line up with TRBD1. The CDR3 runs to 14 residues. Germline V lookup: CDR1 MNHEY, CDR2 SVGAGI. Trimming removed 2 bases from V and 8 bases from J; junction bases left unmatched: 6. The CDR3 loop is CASSYKGALDIQYF. The CDR3 DNA follows: TGTGCCAGCAGTTACAAGGGGGCGCTGGACATTCAGTACTTC.

This clone was recorded once. The chain is built from TRBV5-4 and TRBJ2-1; TRBD2 matches at 10 bases. After removal of 4 bases from V and 7 bases from J, the junction contained 8 bases not matched to a gene. CDR3 length: 15 amino acids. Germline assignment: CDR1 SGHNT and CDR2 YYREEE (reference sequence). The CDR3 loop is CASSAGTSEENEQFF. The CDR3 bases are TGTGCCAGCAGCGCCGGGACTAGCGAGGAAAATGAGCAGTTCTTC.

The chain has TRBV29-1 and TRBJ2-2; TRBD2 aligns across 9 bases. The CDR3 runs 14 residues. V gave up 4 bases and J gave up 3 bases; unmatched junction bases: 3. CDR1 SQVTM and CDR2 ANQGSEA come from the germline V gene. CDR3 sequence reads: CSVGAGGDTGELFF. In DNA, the CDR3 is TGCAGCGTTGGTGCGGGAGGGGACACCGGGGAGCTGTTTTTT.

This sequence joins TRBV11-1 and TRBJ2-2; 9 bases are shared with TRBD1. V trimming: 5 bases; J trimming: 0 bases; junction bases outside the gene matches: 13. Germline lookup yields CDR1 SGHAT and CDR2 FQDESV (reference sequence). The CDR3 spans 19 residues. CDR3 region: CASSQLGGTGRANTGELFF. In DNA, the CDR3 is TGTGCCAGCAGCCAATTGGGAGGGACAGGGAGAGCGAACACCGGGGAGCTGTTTTTT.

This CDR3 reads CAWSVKGSDYGYTF. As DNA, the CDR3 is TGTGCCTGGAGTGTAAAGGGGTCGGACTATGGCTACACCTTC. The chain has TRBV30 and TRBJ1-2, with D possibly being TRBD1 (5 bases). Germline CDR1 reads GTSNPN; CDR2 reads SVGIG (reference sequence). The CDR3 covers 14 residues. V gave up 0 bases and J gave up 3 bases, with 11 bases separating them.

Regarding this clone: The same CDR3 can be traced to other DNA sequences in this sample. J is TRBJ2-1 and V is TRBV29-1, with a weak D call TRBD2 (7 bases). CDR1 SQVTM and CDR2 ANQGSEA come from the germline V gene. Trimming cost V 5 bases and J 2 bases, with 16 bases left between them. The CDR3 contains 15 residues. CDR3 loop: CSVTGGQGTYNEQFF. CDR3 in DNA: TGCAGCGTTACCGGGGGGCAGGGAACCTACAATGAGCAGTTCTTC.

This clone was detected only a few times. CDR3 DNA sequence: TGTGCCAGCAGGCCCGGGACTGACTTCTACAATGAGCAGTTCTTC. Translation gives CASRPGTDFYNEQFF. V gene TRBV2 combines with J gene TRBJ2-1; possible D gene TRBD2, 6 bases. The germline V gene encodes CDR1 SNHLY and CDR2 FYNNEI. Trimming cost V 6 bases and J 3 bases, with 15 bases left between them. The CDR3 has 15 amino acids.

The table lists this clone with a few counts. The chain links TRBV4-1 to TRBJ1-2, with D perhaps matching TRBD1 (6 bases). Trimming cost V 0 bases and J 5 bases, with 16 bases left between them. Germline V gene lookup returns CDR1 MGHRA and CDR2 YSYEKL. This CDR3 contains 16 residues. The CDR3 region is CASSQDLGGGWYGYTF. The CDR3 nucleotides read TGCGCCAGCAGCCAAGATTTAGGGGGGGGCTGGTATGGCTACACCTTC.

V gene TRBV11-3 combines with J gene TRBJ2-7; D could derive from TRBD1 or TRBD2 (5 bases each). V lost 5 bases and J lost 7, with 9 bases in between. Germline assignment: CDR1 SGHNT and CDR2 YENEEA. The length of the CDR3 is 11 residues. The CDR3 sequence is CASSRGGEQYF. Written as DNA, the CDR3 is TGTGCCAGCAGCCGGGGCGGTGAGCAGTACTTC.

This chain connects TRBV6-1 to TRBJ2-1, with 10 bases aligning to TRBD2. Trimming cost V 4 bases and J 6 bases; bases outside gene matches: 12. CDR3 length: 17 residues. Germline CDR1 and CDR2: MNHNS and SASEGT. CDR3 loop: CASSGSGGPSPINEQFF. The DNA of the CDR3 is TGTGCCAGCAGTGGTAGCGGGGGGCCCTCACCGATCAATGAGCAGTTCTTC.

The CDR3 is CATSRDRGGAGELFF. The CDR3 bases are TGTGCCACCAGCAGAGATCGAGGAGGGGCCGGGGAGCTGTTTTTT. This chain joins TRBV15 and TRBJ2-2, with a weak D call TRBD2 (6 bases). The ends were cut back, 0 bases at V and 6 bases at J, with 11 bases in the middle. The CDR3 has 15 amino acids. Germline V gene data show CDR1 as LNHNV and CDR2 as YYDKDF (reference sequence).

V and J are TRBV27 and TRBJ1-3; weak D call: TRBD1 (5 bases). The CDR3 extends over 16 amino acids. From germline, CDR1 is MNHEY and CDR2 SMNVEV (reference sequence). V was trimmed by 2 bases and J by 3 bases, leaving 14 bases between them. CDR3: CASSLIAPGFGNTIYF. DNA of the CDR3: TGTGCCAGCAGTTTAATAGCCCCAGGGTTTGGAAACACCATATATTTT.

V is TRBV4-1 and J is TRBJ2-2; D is uncertain. Trimming stripped 4 bases from V and 5 bases from J, with 14 bases between. Germline V gene lookup returns CDR1 MGHRA and CDR2 YSYEKL. The CDR3 has 15 amino acids. The DNA for the CDR3 is TGCGCCAGCAGCCGATCGGTTGAAAAGACCGGGGAGCTGTTTTTT. It codes for CASSRSVEKTGELFF.

This clone appeared a few times. V is TRBV5-1 and J is TRBJ2-2; 8 bases align to TRBD1. J lost 4 bases, V lost 1 base, and 9 bases had no gene match. Germline-derived CDR1 and CDR2 are SGHRS and YFSETQ. The CDR3 covers 17 residues. CDR3 nucleotides: TGCGCCAGCAGCTTGCCGACCAGGACAGGGAGCACCGGGGAGCTGTTTTTT. It specifies CASSLPTRTGSTGELFF.

This chain joins TRBV6-5 and TRBJ1-5, with D possibly matching TRBD1 (6 bases). This CDR3 is 14 amino acids long. Trimming stripped 6 bases from V and 7 bases from J, with 16 bases between. Germline loops: CDR1 MNHEY, CDR2 SVGAGI. CDR3 DNA: TGTGCCAGCAGCGCCGGGGGGCCTAGGCAGCCCCAGCATTTT. This encodes CASSAGGPRQPQHF.

This clone occurred once. V and J are TRBV5-4 and TRBJ2-1; 7 bases line up with TRBD2. Trimming cost V 2 bases and J 4 bases; bases outside gene matches: 6. Germline CDR1 is SGHNT and CDR2 is YYREEE (reference sequence). This CDR3 is 15 amino acids long. CDR3 residues: CASSFFRGVYNEQFF. The DNA for the CDR3 is TGTGCCAGCAGCTTCTTCCGGGGGGTTTACAATGAGCAGTTCTTC.